The 16 T cell receptor beta chains below come from one sample, sequenced in a study of T cells after yellow fever vaccination. TCRdb analysed the 5' RACE reads with MiXCR anew, one entry per CDR3 protein. The data contain approximately 250,000 distinct CDR3 sequences, 6% to 8% of them singletons. Material: CD4+ T cells sorted from PBMCs, obtained on the day of the yellow fever booster vaccination. These receptors were obtained from a man aged 25-40 years who received the YFV17D yellow fever vaccine.

In this sample, this clonotype turned up many times. The rearrangement links TRBV5-1 to TRBJ2-5; tentative D call: TRBD2 (6 bases). This CDR3 has 14 amino acids. Between the trimmed V and J ends, which lost 4 bases and 2 bases, there was a span of 12 bases. Per germline, CDR1 SGHRS and CDR2 YFSETQ. CDR3 protein: CASSPGTLQETQYF. The CDR3 DNA is TGCGCCAGCAGCCCCGGGACTTTGCAAGAGACCCAGTACTTC.

Many counts were recorded for this clonotype. This sequence joins TRBV4-3 and TRBJ2-3, with 9 bases identical to TRBD1. V gave up 2 bases and J gave up 6 bases; unmatched junction bases: 9. The CDR3 has 16 amino acids. Germline V gives CDR1 LGHNA, CDR2 YSLEER. The CDR3 nucleotides read TGCGCCAGCAGCCAACAACCCGTAGACAGGGGGGATACGCAGTATTTT. Protein sequence: CASSQQPVDRGDTQYF.

This clonotype was detected only a few times. The chain combines TRBV4-1 with TRBJ2-1, with 11 bases that match TRBD2. Germline V lookup: CDR1 MGHRA, CDR2 YSYEKL. This CDR3 is built from 18 residues. The V gene end was trimmed by 2 bases and the J gene end by 9 bases; junction bases not matched to a gene: 15. CDR3 amino acids: CASSQNVQASGRYSEQFF. The CDR3 DNA reads as TGCGCCAGCAGCCAAAACGTACAAGCTAGCGGGAGGTATAGTGAGCAGTTCTTC.

This clonotype has more than one count but fewer than ten. The chain carries TRBV13 and TRBJ2-7, with D unclear. This CDR3 contains 14 residues. Germline V lookup: CDR1 PRHDT, CDR2 FYEKMQ (reference sequence). V gave up 0 bases and J gave up 2 bases, with 8 bases separating them. CDR3 sequence (DNA): TGTGCCAGCAGCTTAGGTGGACGCACCTACGAGCAGTACTTC. Its protein is CASSLGGRTYEQYF. Full variable domain (missing parts from reference TRBV13 and TRBJ2-7): AAGVIQSPRHLIKEKRETATLKCYPIPRHDTVYWYQQGPGQDPQFLISFYEKMQSDKGSIPDRFSAQQFSDYHSELNMSSLELGDSALYFCASSLGGRTYEQYFGPGTRLTVT.

In regard to this clonotype: A read error may explain this, as a much larger clone is one base away. V gene TRBV28 combines with J gene TRBJ2-7; TRBD1 agrees at 8 bases. J was trimmed by 2 bases and V by 5 bases; bases with no gene match: 2. This CDR3 region has 13 residues. Per germline, CDR1 MDHEN and CDR2 SYDVKM. The DNA for the CDR3 is TGTGCCAGCAGTGCCAGGGGGCCCTACGAGCAGTACTTC. This codes for CASSARGPYEQYF. Looking up the rest from reference TRBV28 and TRBJ2-7 gives the full variable domain: DVKVTQSSRYLVKRTGEKVFLECVQDMDHENMFWYRQDPGLGLRLIYFSYDVKMKEKGDIPEGYSVSREKKERFSLILESASTNQTSMYLCASSARGPYEQYFGPGTRLTVT.

The sample holds a few counts of this clonotype. The CDR3 reads CASSLAGQYTQYF. In nucleotides, the CDR3 is TGTGCCAGCAGCTTAGCGGGGCAATATACGCAGTATTTT. V is TRBV7-9 and J is TRBJ2-3, with a tentative D call TRBD1 (5 bases). From germline, CDR1 is SEHNR and CDR2 FQNEAQ (reference sequence). This CDR3 comprises 13 residues. The V end was cut by 0 bases, the J end by 7 bases, with 8 bases between.

This clonotype appeared a single time. A junction boundary mismatches the germline segment, possibly from a read error. The chain uses TRBV4-2 and TRBJ2-1; no definite D call. The germline V gene encodes CDR1 LGHNA and CDR2 YNFKEQ. The CDR3 spans 16 residues. CDR3 DNA sequence: TGTGCCATCAGCCCCGAGCGACTCCGCTCCTACAATGAGCAGTTCTTC. Protein sequence: CAISPERLRSYNEQFF.

This clonotype was seen many times. The chain recombines TRBV6-6 with TRBJ2-7; the match to TRBD1 covers 9 bases. CDR3 size: 13 residues. Germline-derived CDR1 and CDR2 are MNHNY and SVGAGI (reference sequence). With V trimmed by 7 bases and J by 1 base, 2 bases remained unmatched. CDR3 DNA: TGTGCCAGCACCGGGACAGGGTCCTACGAGCAGTACTTC. It is translated as CASTGTGSYEQYF.

The table lists this clonotype with many counts. This rearrangement joins TRBV20-1 to TRBJ1-3; D is uncertain. V lost 4 bases and J 2 bases, leaving 12 bases between the germline ends. Germline CDR1 DFQATT, CDR2 SNEGSKA (reference sequence). This CDR3 is built from 14 residues. In nucleotides, the CDR3 is TGCAGTGCTACCCCACAGATGGCTGGAAACACCATATATTTT. Residues: CSATPQMAGNTIYF.

The table lists this clonotype with many counts. The chain links TRBV20-1 to TRBJ2-7; no firm D call. This CDR3 is built from 14 residues. The germline V and J ends were trimmed by 1 base and 7 bases, with 17 bases remaining between them. The germline gives CDR1 DFQATT, CDR2 SNEGSKA (reference sequence). CDR3 DNA: TGCAGTGCTAGAGTGGGGTCAACGCCTTGGGAGCAGTACTTC. The encoded protein is CSARVGSTPWEQYF.

Points on this clonotype: A much larger clone differs by one base, so this may be a read error. This chain links TRBV10-2 with TRBJ1-1; a weak D match, TRBD1 (6 bases). The germline gives CDR1 WSHSY, CDR2 SAAADI. There are 13 residues in the CDR3. Trimming cost V 7 bases and J 3 bases, with 12 bases left between them. CDR3 sequence: CASNVQGHTEAFF. The CDR3, as DNA: TGCGCCAGCAATGTACAGGGACACACTGAAGCTTTCTTT.

This clonotype came up a few times. V usage is TRBV5-1 and J usage is TRBJ2-4, with a tentative D call TRBD1 (7 bases). Trimming left V 0 bases short and J 9 bases short, with 13 bases between. CDR3 size: 14 residues. Germline V CDR1 and CDR2: SGHRS, YFSETQ. CDR3 region: CASSLEGAEGIQYF. The CDR3 nucleotides read TGCGCCAGCAGCTTGGAGGGGGCGGAGGGCATTCAGTACTTC.

The rearrangement uses TRBV6-2 or TRBV6-3 and TRBJ1-1; a possible D gene is TRBD1 (5 bases). The CDR3 runs 13 residues. Trimming pared 8 bases from V and 5 bases from J, leaving 15 bases between. CDR1 and CDR2 from the germline V gene are MNHEY and SVGEGT. This CDR3 is CASRLWGETEAFF. The CDR3 DNA reads as TGTGCCAGCCGGTTGTGGGGGGAAACTGAAGCTTTCTTT.

The chain carries TRBV7-6 and TRBJ2-1; D uncertain. The CDR3 loop spans 14 amino acids. Trimming pared 2 bases from V and 4 bases from J, leaving 9 bases between. Germline CDR1 SGHVS, CDR2 FNYEAQ. CDR3 residues: CASSLQRPYNEQFF. DNA of the CDR3: TGTGCCAGCAGCTTACAGAGACCATACAATGAGCAGTTCTTC.

The V gene is TRBV7-2, the J gene TRBJ2-7; 10 bases fit TRBD2. After removal of 1 base from V and 4 bases from J, the junction contained 10 bases not matched to a gene. The CDR3 extends over 17 amino acids. Germline CDR1 reads SGHTA; CDR2 reads FQGNSA. The CDR3 nucleotides are TGTGCCAGCAGCTTAGTCCCCCAACTAGCGGGACCTTACGAGCAGTACTTC. This encodes CASSLVPQLAGPYEQYF.

This clonotype came up a few times. The rearrangement links TRBV4-2 to TRBJ2-2, with D maybe TRBD2 (6 bases). The CDR3 loop spans 18 amino acids. The ends were cut back, 0 bases at V and 4 bases at J, with 18 bases in the middle. Germline CDR1 LGHNA, CDR2 YNFKEQ. The CDR3 coding sequence is TGTGCCAGCAGCCAAGAGGAGACTGACGGGAGTCGCACCGGGGAGCTGTTTTTT. It is translated as CASSQEETDGSRTGELFF.